One and the same sample provided the 25 T cell receptor beta chains below, sequenced in a study of blood T cell repertoires in COVID-19. The table came from immunoSEQ multiplex PCR; TCRdb's copy has only in-frame clones and leaves some out. In the table there are tens of thousands of clones, 80% to 90% of which are singletons. Sequencing input: peripheral blood. The source is a man between 65 and 85 years old with active or convalescent COVID-19.

This clone showed up just once. The rearrangement joins TRBV5-1 to TRBJ2-5; maybe TRBD2 (6 bases). Germline loops: CDR1 SGHRS, CDR2 YFSETQ. V was shortened by 3 bases and J by 7 bases, with 22 bases between the two germline ends. The length of the CDR3 is 16 residues. The CDR3 protein is CASSWISGLSKRTQYF. The DNA of the CDR3 is TGCGCCAGCAGCTGGATATCGGGACTCTCCAAGAGGACCCAGTACTTC.

This rearrangement joins TRBV7-9 to TRBJ2-2; 7 bases are shared with TRBD2. This CDR3 is 16 amino acids long. CDR1 and CDR2 (germline): SEHNR, FQNEAQ (reference sequence). The ends lost 7 bases at V and 2 bases at J; junction bases unmatched: 10. CDR3 in DNA: TGTGCCAGCACCCCCAAGCGGGATTTAAACACCGGGGAGCTGTTTTTT. Encoded protein: CASTPKRDLNTGELFF. Drawing the rest from reference TRBV7-9 and TRBJ2-2, the complete variable domain is DTGVSQNPRHKITKRGQNVTFRCDPISEHNRLYWYRQTLGQGPEFLTYFQNEAQLEKSRLLSDRFSAERPKGSFSTLEIQRTEQGDSAMYLCASTPKRDLNTGELFFGEGSRLTVL.

This clone was recorded once. J is TRBJ1-4 and V is TRBV6-1; 9 bases agree with TRBD1. Germline assignment: CDR1 MNHNS and CDR2 SASEGT. V shed 2 bases, J shed 7 bases, and the junction held 5 bases outside the gene matches. The CDR3 has 15 residues. The chain's CDR3 is CASSEPGTGTEKLFF. The CDR3 DNA sequence: TGTGCCAGCAGTGAACCCGGGACAGGGACTGAAAAACTGTTTTTT.

This clone is a singleton in its sample. The chain combines TRBV6-5 with TRBJ1-4, with D possibly being TRBD1 (6 bases). The CDR3 has 14 amino acids. With 7 bases removed from V and 13 bases from J, the gap between germline ends came to 22 bases. Per germline, CDR1 MNHEY and CDR2 SVGAGI. The CDR3 DNA reads TGTGCCAGCATGGTGACAGGCCGATACCATGGACTGTTTTTT. This codes for CASMVTGRYHGLFF.

This clone has only one observation. The chain joins TRBV4-1 to TRBJ1-2, with D possibly being TRBD1 (6 bases). V was pared by 0 bases and J by 2 bases, with 7 bases between. CDR1 is MGHRA and CDR2 is YSYEKL in the germline V gene. This CDR3 spans 14 amino acids. The CDR3 coding sequence is TGCGCCAGCAGCCAAGATAGGGGGAACTATGGCTACACCTTC. This translates into CASSQDRGNYGYTF.

V is TRBV7-3 and J is TRBJ2-1; the match to TRBD1 covers 7 bases. CDR3 length equals 15 residues. Germline CDR1 SGHTA, CDR2 FQGTGA. The ends lost 6 bases at V and 5 bases at J; junction bases unmatched: 10. The CDR3 is CASSRTGTANNEQFF. CDR3 coding DNA: TGTGCCAGCAGTCGTACCGGGACAGCAAACAATGAGCAGTTCTTC.

The J gene is TRBJ1-6, the V gene TRBV9; D gene ambiguous. From germline, CDR1 is SGDLS and CDR2 YYNGEE. The CDR3 totals 16 residues. V lost 2 bases and J 0 bases, leaving 9 bases between the germline ends. CDR3 sequence reads: CASSVGSYSYNSPLHF. In DNA form, the CDR3 reads TGTGCCAGCAGCGTCGGGAGTTACTCCTATAATTCACCCCTCCACTTT.

The chain recombines TRBV15 with TRBJ1-6, with D maybe TRBD1 (5 bases). This CDR3 is 16 amino acids long. Germline values: CDR1 LNHNV, CDR2 YYDKDF (reference sequence). V dropped 3 bases and J dropped 7 bases, with 16 bases sitting between them. This CDR3 is CATSRANRQGNSPLHF. The DNA of the CDR3 is TGTGCCACCAGCAGGGCTAATCGCCAGGGAAATTCACCCCTCCACTTT.

This clone was recorded only once. The chain carries TRBV12-3 or TRBV12-4 and TRBJ1-1, with D unresolved. The ends were cut back, 3 bases at V and 4 bases at J, with 9 bases in the middle. The CDR3 has 13 amino acids. CDR3 coding DNA: TGTGCCAGCAGTTTTCTGTTGGCCACTGAAGCTTTCTTT. Its protein product is CASSFLLATEAFF.

The V gene is TRBV19, the J gene TRBJ1-1; 7 nucleotides match TRBD1. This CDR3 is built from 17 residues. Germline V gene data show CDR1 as LNHDA and CDR2 as SQIVND (reference sequence). The V and J ends lost 3 bases and 4 bases, in that order; junction bases with no gene match: 14. The CDR3 region has the DNA TGTGCCAGTAGTATCCTATCCCGGGTTCACAGGGGCACTGAAGCTTTCTTT. This encodes CASSILSRVHRGTEAFF.

The CDR3 DNA follows: TGTGCCAGCAGTCCAGACAGGGGGCCAGAGCAGCCCCAGCATTTT. Translated: CASSPDRGPEQPQHF. This sequence joins TRBV7-2 and TRBJ1-5, with 10 bases lining up with TRBD1. Looked up from germline, CDR1 is SGHTA and CDR2 is FQGNSA. V shed 6 bases, J shed 7 bases, and the junction held 9 bases outside the gene matches. CDR3 length: 15 residues.

The genes are TRBV28 and TRBJ2-3; weak D call: TRBD2 (5 bases). The CDR3 loop spans 13 amino acids. CDR1 and CDR2 (germline): MDHEN, SYDVKM. Trimming stripped 8 bases from V and 4 bases from J, with 13 bases between. The CDR3 protein is CASVQSGADTQYF. The CDR3 nucleotides are TGTGCCAGCGTACAGAGCGGCGCAGATACGCAGTATTTT.

The count of this clone is one. The chain links TRBV4-3 to TRBJ1-1; a weak D match, TRBD1 (5 bases). V lost 2 bases to trimming and J lost 5 bases, with 12 bases between them. The CDR3 extends over 14 amino acids. CDR1 and CDR2 from the germline V gene are LGHNA and YSLEER. CDR3 nucleotide sequence: TGCGCCAGCAGCCAACAGGGTATCTCTACTGAAGCTTTCTTT. Amino acids: CASSQQGISTEAFF.

The CDR3 reads CASSHIGGAQPQHF. Here the CDR3 DNA reads TGTGCCAGTAGTCACATAGGGGGGGCTCAGCCCCAGCATTTT. J is TRBJ1-5 and V is TRBV19; D may be TRBD1 (6 bases). The CDR3 covers 14 residues. The V and J ends lost 5 bases and 6 bases respectively, with 14 bases between them. Germline CDR1 reads LNHDA; CDR2 reads SQIVND (reference sequence).

The J gene is TRBJ2-5, the V gene TRBV27; TRBD1 aligns across 10 bases. This CDR3 is built from 14 residues. Germline loops: CDR1 MNHEY, CDR2 SMNVEV (reference sequence). Trimming removed 6 bases from V and 6 bases from J; junction bases left unmatched: 7. The CDR3 protein is CASSRDRGGKTQYF. CDR3 in DNA: TGTGCCAGCAGCAGGGACAGGGGAGGGAAGACCCAGTACTTC.

The J gene is TRBJ1-4, the V gene TRBV3-1 (or the pseudogene TRBV3-2); D is undetermined. The germline V and J ends were trimmed by 5 bases and 5 bases, with 12 bases remaining between them. The germline CDR1 and CDR2 sequences are LGHDT and YNNKEL (reference sequence). CDR3 length: 14 amino acids. This CDR3 is CASSYQAENEKLFF. As DNA, the CDR3 is TGTGCCAGCAGCTACCAGGCTGAAAATGAAAAACTGTTTTTT.

CDR3 nucleotide sequence: TGTGCCAGCAGCCGCAACAGGGTTCAAGGTGAGCAGTTCTTC. It is translated as CASSRNRVQGEQFF. The chain links TRBV4-2 to TRBJ2-1, with D possibly TRBD1 on 6 matching bases. Deletions cut 4 bases from V and 9 bases from J, with 16 bases between. CDR1 and CDR2 (germline): LGHNA, YNFKEQ. This CDR3 is built from 14 residues.

The CDR3 reads CASSQGLADVAKNIQYF. The CDR3, as DNA: TGTGCCAGCAGCCAAGGACTAGCGGACGTAGCCAAAAACATTCAGTACTTC. This rearrangement joins TRBV4-2 to TRBJ2-4; 9 bases are shared with TRBD2. Trimming took 1 base from V and 0 from J; bases not matched to a gene: 4. CDR1 LGHNA and CDR2 YNFKEQ come from the germline V gene. The CDR3 consists of 17 residues.

This clone was seen a few times. The CDR3 region has the DNA TGTGCCAGCAGCCCCGGGACAGGGGGCAACACTGAAGCTTTCTTT. This encodes CASSPGTGGNTEAFF. J is TRBJ1-1 and V is TRBV14; TRBD1 matches 12 bases. V dropped 4 bases and J dropped 2; count of bases not matched to a gene: 2. The CDR3 totals 15 residues. Germline CDR1 and CDR2: SGHDN and FVKESK.

The chain joins TRBV6-2 or TRBV6-3 to TRBJ1-1, with D tentatively TRBD1 (6 bases). Trimming left V 5 bases short and J 0 bases short, with 10 bases between. The CDR3 spans 14 residues. Per the germline V gene, CDR1 is MNHEY and CDR2 is SVGEGT. For the CDR3, the DNA is TGTGCCAGCAGTCCACAGGGCCTGAACACTGAAGCTTTCTTT. The encoded protein is CASSPQGLNTEAFF.

Notes on this clone: The sample contains more than one DNA sequence encoding this CDR3. The J gene is TRBJ2-7, the V gene TRBV19; perhaps TRBD1 as D (6 bases). The V end lost 0 bases, the J end lost 6 bases, and 6 bases lay between the germline ends. The CDR3 contains 12 residues. Germline CDR1 reads LNHDA; CDR2 reads SQIVND (reference sequence). CDR3 protein: CASSIDRGEQYF. For the CDR3, the DNA is TGTGCCAGTAGTATAGACAGGGGCGAGCAGTACTTC. Using reference TRBV19 and TRBJ2-7 for the parts outside the CDR3, the full variable domain is DGGITQSPKYLFRKEGQNVTLSCEQNLNHDAMYWYRQDPGQGLRLIYYSQIVNDFQKGDIAEGYSVSREKKESFPLTVTSAQKNPTAFYLCASSIDRGEQYFGPGTRLTVT.

This clone came up once. The chain has TRBV6-5 and TRBJ2-7; 12 positions match TRBD2. CDR3 size: 13 residues. With V trimmed by 6 bases and J by 6 bases, 3 bases remained unmatched. Germline CDR1 reads MNHEY; CDR2 reads SVGAGI. CDR3 loop: CASRTSGRIEQYF. The CDR3 DNA is TGTGCCAGCAGGACTAGCGGGAGAATCGAGCAGTACTTC.

The chain combines TRBV28 with TRBJ2-7, with a weak D call TRBD1 (5 bases). CDR3 size: 15 residues. V dropped 4 bases and J dropped 4 bases, with 17 bases sitting between them. Germline assignment: CDR1 MDHEN and CDR2 SYDVKM. The CDR3 DNA reads as TGTGCCAGCAGTTCGGTAGGGGAACGGGCGTACGAGCAGTACTTC. Its translation: CASSSVGERAYEQYF.

On this clone: The identical CDR3 is also encoded by other nucleotide sequences in the sample. This chain joins TRBV18 and TRBJ1-5; D may be TRBD1 (5 bases). This CDR3 has 13 amino acids. Germline V gene lookup returns CDR1 KGHSH and CDR2 LQKENI. Deletions cut 3 bases from V and 5 bases from J, with 8 bases between. For the CDR3, the DNA is TGTGCCAGCTCACCGGGGGGGGATCAGCCCCAGCATTTT. This encodes CASSPGGDQPQHF.

This chain uses TRBV9 with TRBJ1-1, with D hard to call. The ends were cut back, 0 bases at V and 0 bases at J, with 6 bases in the middle. Germline V gene lookup returns CDR1 SGDLS and CDR2 YYNGEE. This CDR3 spans 14 amino acids. CDR3 in amino acids: CASSVDAVNTEAFF. CDR3 DNA sequence: TGTGCCAGCAGCGTAGATGCAGTGAACACTGAAGCTTTCTTT.